This section outlines one T cell receptor beta chain sequence together with its context. As yet, its antigen is unknown. The data were obtained in a study of PD-1 blockade in classical Hodgkin lymphoma. Study at large: Nivolumab dosing for patients was 3 mg/kg, administered intravenously every 2 weeks. Study observations and caveats: Healthy donors were reported to have higher baseline TCR diversity than newly diagnosed patients.

The CDR3 contains 13 residues. The V end was cut by 9 bases, the J end by 6 bases, with 17 bases between. Germline CDR1 SGHDN, CDR2 FVKESK. In every patient, relapse followed autologous stem cell transplantation, while exposure to brentuximab vedotin differed. Repertoires were generated with immunoSEQ multiplex PCR, while TCRdb's copy carries only in-frame clones and drops some. Of around 41,000 clones listed, roughly 72% were seen once; the top ten hold around 2.8%. This sequence was found in a human donor with classical Hodgkin lymphoma. V gene TRBV14 combines with J gene TRBJ1-2; D not resolved. The sequences come from peripheral blood mononuclear cells (PBMCs), collected before the second cycle of nivolumab. The CDR3 DNA reads as TGTGCCAGGTTAGAGATTATGCCCAATGGCTACACCTTC. It specifies CARLEIMPNGYTF.